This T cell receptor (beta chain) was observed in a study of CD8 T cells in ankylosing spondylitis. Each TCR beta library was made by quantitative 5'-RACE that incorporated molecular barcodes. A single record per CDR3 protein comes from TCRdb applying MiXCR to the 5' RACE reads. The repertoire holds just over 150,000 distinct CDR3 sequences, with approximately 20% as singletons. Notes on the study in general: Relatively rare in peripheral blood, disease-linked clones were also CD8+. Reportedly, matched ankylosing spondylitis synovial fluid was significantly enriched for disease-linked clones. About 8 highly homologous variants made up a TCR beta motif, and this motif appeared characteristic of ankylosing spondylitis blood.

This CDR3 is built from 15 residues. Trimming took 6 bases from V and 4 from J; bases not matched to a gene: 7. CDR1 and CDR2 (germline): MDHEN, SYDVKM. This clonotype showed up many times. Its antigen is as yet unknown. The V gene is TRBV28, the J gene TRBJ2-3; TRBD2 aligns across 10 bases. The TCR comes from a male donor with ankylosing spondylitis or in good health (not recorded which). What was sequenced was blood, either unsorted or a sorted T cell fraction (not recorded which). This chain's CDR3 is CASSPSGSIADTQYF. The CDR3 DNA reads TGTGCCAGCAGCCCTAGCGGGAGTATTGCAGATACGCAGTATTTT.